The clone carrying this TCR beta chain was detected many times. Its target is not known. Compared with germline, one end of the junction differs, possibly owing to a read error. Attachment of unique molecular identifiers to individual cDNA molecules was performed. One entry per CDR3 protein, called by TCRdb with MiXCR from the 5' RACE reads. Among some 27,000 distinct CDR3 sequences listed, about 4% were seen once. The CDR3 is made up of 13 amino acids. Germline CDR1 reads MRHNA; CDR2 reads SNTAGT. This sample was included in a study of early T cells in non-severe SARS-CoV-2 infection. Study summary: RNA in bulk from unsorted whole blood was sequenced, and chains were unpaired.

Study conclusions and caveats: The study's VDJdb matching favored anti-spike CD8 responses and missed private and CD4 specificities.

This chain connects TRBV6-4 to TRBJ2-1; no definite D call. Sequencing was performed on whole blood. The TCR comes from an adult who was a healthcare worker with PCR-confirmed SARS-CoV-2 infection or an uninfected control (not recorded which). CDR3 sequence (DNA): TGTGCCAGCAGTGATAGAATCTACGATGAGCAGTTCTTC. It translates to CASSDRIYDEQFF.